Following are 20 T cell receptor beta chains from one sample sequenced in a study of regulatory T cells in long-lasting Graves disease. Noted time point: newly diagnosed GD, antithyroid drugs for less than 3 months. RNA extracted from PBMCs served as the sequencing template. Building of the TCR beta libraries involved iRepertoire HTBI primers and Arm-PCR of CDR3 regions. TCRdb fed the multiplex PCR reads into MiXCR, producing one record per CDR3 protein. The table has under 800,000 distinct CDR3 sequences, 15% to 20% seen once. The sample also formed part of further work on T cells in Graves' hyperthyroidism and ophthalmopathy.

The sample was peripheral blood mononuclear cells (PBMCs), taken at new diagnosis, from a patient treated with antithyroid drugs. Receptors were obtained from a woman in her twenties or thirties with Graves disease.

In this sample, this clonotype turned up a few times. V usage is TRBV3-1 and J usage is TRBJ2-3; TRBD2 agrees at 10 bases. Germline lookup yields CDR1 LGHDT and CDR2 YNNKEL (reference sequence). After removal of 2 bases from V and 4 bases from J, the junction contained 3 bases not matched to a gene. There are 15 residues in the CDR3. CDR3 coding DNA: TGTGCCAGCAGCCAATCTAGCGGGAGACCAGATACGCAGTATTTT. It codes for CASSQSSGRPDTQYF.

This clonotype was picked up many times. The chain couples TRBV29-1 to TRBJ2-1, with D possibly being TRBD2 (5 bases). This CDR3 comprises 16 residues. V dropped 0 bases and J dropped 3 bases, with 15 bases sitting between them. Per the germline V gene, CDR1 is SQVTM and CDR2 is ANQGSEA. CDR3 in DNA: TGCAGCGTTGAAGATCGCGGGCCAAGCCTCTACAATGAGCAGTTCTTC. This sequence encodes CSVEDRGPSLYNEQFF.

This clonotype occurred a few times. The chain couples TRBV5-6 to TRBJ2-7; D is uncertain. The CDR3 totals 13 residues. V was shortened by 0 bases and J by 7 bases, with 11 bases between the two germline ends. Germline CDR1 is SGHDT and CDR2 is YYEEEE. DNA for the CDR3: TGTGCCAGCAGCTTGGTCCAGTCGGATGAGCAGTACTTC. This translates into CASSLVQSDEQYF.

The genes are TRBV20-1 and TRBJ2-7, with 10 positions matching TRBD2. Germline values: CDR1 DFQATT, CDR2 SNEGSKA (reference sequence). Trimming cost V 5 bases and J 9 bases; bases outside gene matches: 13. The CDR3 loop spans 14 amino acids. This CDR3 is CSAPLASGRGVQYF. In nucleotides, the CDR3 is TGCAGTGCTCCATTGGCGAGCGGGAGGGGGGTGCAGTACTTC.

This clonotype was picked up many times. This sequence joins TRBV7-2 and TRBJ2-1; 12 positions match TRBD2. Germline CDR1 SGHTA, CDR2 FQGNSA. The CDR3 runs to 16 residues. Germline trimming cut 3 bases from V and 6 bases from J; bases unmatched to any gene: 6. The CDR3 loop reads CASSFSGLAGRNEQFF. In nucleotides, the CDR3 is TGTGCCAGCAGCTTCAGCGGACTAGCGGGACGCAATGAGCAGTTCTTC.

The chain employs TRBV7-9 and TRBJ2-3, with a weak D call TRBD2 (6 bases). Trimming pared 3 bases from V and 0 bases from J, leaving 13 bases between. Per germline, CDR1 SEHNR and CDR2 FQNEAQ (reference sequence). The CDR3 is 16 residues long. This CDR3 is CASSFKAGSSTDTQYF. The DNA for the CDR3 is TGTGCCAGCAGCTTCAAAGCGGGTAGTAGCACAGATACGCAGTATTTT.

This clonotype showed up many times. V gene TRBV6-1 combines with J gene TRBJ2-7; perhaps TRBD2 as D (6 bases). The CDR3 extends over 15 amino acids. V was pared by 6 bases and J by 0 bases, with 15 bases between. Germline assignment: CDR1 MNHNS and CDR2 SASEGT. CDR3: CASRPGTESSYEQYF. Written as DNA, the CDR3 is TGTGCCAGCAGACCTGGGACTGAAAGCTCCTACGAGCAGTACTTC.

V usage is TRBV25-1 and J usage is TRBJ2-7, with 9 nucleotides matching TRBD1. Germline V lookup: CDR1 MGHDK, CDR2 SYGVNS. Trimming cost V 4 bases and J 2 bases; bases outside gene matches: 6. This CDR3 is 15 amino acids long. CDR3 DNA: TGTGCCAGCAGTGGTGAGGACAGGGGAACCTACGAGCAGTACTTC. As protein: CASSGEDRGTYEQYF.

This clonotype was detected only a few times. The chain carries TRBV28 and TRBJ2-2; D is perhaps TRBD2 (5 bases). This CDR3 is built from 15 residues. CDR1 and CDR2 from the germline V gene are MDHEN and SYDVKM. V dropped 6 bases and J dropped 7 bases, with 18 bases sitting between them. CDR3 in DNA: TGTGCCAGCAGCCCGACGGACTCTCCTCACGGGGAGCTGTTTTTT. It is translated as CASSPTDSPHGELFF.

This clonotype was detected ten times or more. V usage is TRBV6-2 or TRBV6-3 and J usage is TRBJ2-5, with 11 bases that match TRBD2. Germline V gene sequence: CDR1 MNHEY, CDR2 SVGEGT. The CDR3 length is 14 residues. V lost 7 bases, J lost 7 bases, and 8 bases stayed unmatched. As DNA, the CDR3 is TGTGCCAGCACTACTAGCGGGAGATTTGGGACCCAGTACTTC. Protein product: CASTTSGRFGTQYF.

This clonotype turned up a few times. The J gene is TRBJ1-6, the V gene TRBV19, with D unresolved. From germline, CDR1 is LNHDA and CDR2 SQIVND (reference sequence). CDR3 length equals 15 residues. The V end lost 9 bases, the J end lost 4 bases, and 16 bases lay between the germline ends. The CDR3 reads CASTLEPAYNSPLHF. In nucleotides, the CDR3 is TGTGCCAGCACCCTGGAGCCAGCTTATAATTCACCCCTCCACTTT.

This chain uses TRBV18 with TRBJ1-1; weak D call: TRBD1 (5 bases). Between the trimmed V and J ends, which lost 5 bases and 5 bases, there was a span of 15 bases. The germline gives CDR1 KGHSH, CDR2 LQKENI. There are 14 residues in the CDR3. The CDR3 protein is CASSRIGARTEAFF. The CDR3 DNA follows: TGTGCCAGCTCAAGAATTGGGGCGCGGACTGAAGCTTTCTTT.

Note on this clonotype: One junction end does not reproduce the germline sequence, and a read error may be involved. The chain employs TRBV28 and TRBJ2-5; maybe TRBD2 (6 bases). The CDR3 spans 16 residues. Germline-derived CDR1 and CDR2 are MDHEN and SYDVKM. The CDR3 DNA follows: TGCGCCAGCAGCCAAGATCTGGGACTGTTTCGTGAGACCCAGTACTTC. Its protein is CASSQDLGLFRETQYF. Combining the CDR3 with reference TRBV28 and TRBJ2-5 gives the whole variable domain DVKVTQSSRYLVKRTGEKVFLECVQDMDHENMFWYRQDPGLGLRLIYFSYDVKMKEKGDIPEGYSVSREKKERFSLILESASTNQTSMYLCASSQDLGLFRETQYFGPGTRLLVL.

This clonotype appeared a few times. Relative to the germline gene, one junction end is altered; a read error may explain this. V usage is TRBV7-2 and J usage is TRBJ2-7, with 10 bases that match TRBD2. Per germline, CDR1 SGHTA and CDR2 FQGNSA. The CDR3 is 15 amino acids. The CDR3 DNA sequence: TGTGTCAGCAGCCCCCAAGCGGGAGGGCCCTACGAGCAGTACTTC. It codes for CVSSPQAGGPYEQYF.

Points on this clonotype: A much larger clonotype is one base distant, so this may be a read error. The CDR3 end shows no conserved phenylalanine or tryptophan, and so a read error is likely. This chain uses TRBV28 with TRBJ1-5; D may be TRBD1 (5 bases). The germline gives CDR1 MDHEN, CDR2 SYDVKM. This CDR3 spans 15 amino acids. Trimming removed 3 bases from V and 1 base from J, with 10 bases in between. The CDR3 DNA reads as TGTGCCAGCAGTTTGTCAGGGTGGAGCAATCAGCCCCAGCATTTA. Protein product: CASSLSGWSNQPQHL.

Concerning this clonotype itself: This sequence may be a read error, since a much larger clone differs from it by one base. The chain recombines TRBV28 with TRBJ1-5; D gene ambiguous. This CDR3 contains 12 residues. The germline V and J ends were trimmed by 8 bases and 3 bases, with 8 bases remaining between them. Looked up from germline, CDR1 is MDHEN and CDR2 is SYDVKM. The CDR3: CASGHDNQPQHF. In DNA, the CDR3 is TGTGCCAGCGGGCACGACAATCAGCCCCAGCATTTT.

Many counts were recorded for this clonotype. The chain recombines TRBV20-1 with TRBJ2-7, with D hard to call. CDR3 length: 12 residues. Deletions cut 5 bases from V and 1 base from J, with 9 bases between. The germline V gene encodes CDR1 DFQATT and CDR2 SNEGSKA (reference sequence). The CDR3 reads CSAPRVSYEQYF. The CDR3 bases are TGCAGTGCTCCGCGTGTTTCCTACGAGCAGTACTTC.

This clonotype was seen ten or more times. This chain joins TRBV28 and TRBJ1-2, with a tentative D call TRBD1 (5 bases). This CDR3 spans 14 amino acids. Trimming removed 7 bases at V and 4 bases at J, with 16 bases between. Germline V gives CDR1 MDHEN, CDR2 SYDVKM. This CDR3 is CASTPPGGIYGYTF. CDR3 DNA sequence: TGTGCCAGCACCCCCCCCGGGGGTATCTATGGCTACACCTTC.

This clonotype showed up many times. The V call is TRBV20-1, the J call TRBJ2-7; 7 positions match TRBD1. The CDR3 runs 13 residues. From germline, CDR1 is DFQATT and CDR2 SNEGSKA (reference sequence). V trimming: 3 bases; J trimming: 1 base; junction bases outside the gene matches: 3. In nucleotides, the CDR3 is TGCAGTGCTAGCGGGACAGTGTCCTACGAGCAGTACTTC. Protein product: CSASGTVSYEQYF.

This clonotype was observed at least ten times. CDR3 region: CASSFGLAGGPETQYF. As DNA, the CDR3 is TGTGCCAGCAGTTTTGGACTAGCGGGAGGGCCCGAGACCCAGTACTTC. This chain joins TRBV28 and TRBJ2-5, with 15 bases aligning to TRBD2. Per germline, CDR1 MDHEN and CDR2 SYDVKM. Trimming removed 3 bases from V and 5 bases from J; junction bases left unmatched: 4. The CDR3 has 16 amino acids.